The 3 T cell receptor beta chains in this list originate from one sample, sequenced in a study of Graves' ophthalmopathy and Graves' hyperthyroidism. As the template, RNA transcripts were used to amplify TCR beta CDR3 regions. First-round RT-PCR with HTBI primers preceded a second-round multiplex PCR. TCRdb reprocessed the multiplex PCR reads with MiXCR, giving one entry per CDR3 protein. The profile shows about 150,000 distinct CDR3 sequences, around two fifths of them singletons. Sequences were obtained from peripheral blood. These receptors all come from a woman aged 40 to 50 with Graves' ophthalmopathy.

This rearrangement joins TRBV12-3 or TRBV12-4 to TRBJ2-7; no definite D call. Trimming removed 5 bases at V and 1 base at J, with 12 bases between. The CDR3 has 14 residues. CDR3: CASSRLRGSYEQYF. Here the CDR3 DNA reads TGTGCCAGCAGTAGATTGAGAGGATCCTACGAGCAGTACTTC.

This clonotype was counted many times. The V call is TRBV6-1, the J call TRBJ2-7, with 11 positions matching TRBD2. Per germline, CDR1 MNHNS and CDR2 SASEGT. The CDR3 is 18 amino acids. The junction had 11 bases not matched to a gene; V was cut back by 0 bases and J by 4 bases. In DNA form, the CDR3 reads TGTGCCAGCAGTGAAGCTATAAATCGAGCTAGCGGGAGGTACGAGCAGTACTTC. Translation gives CASSEAINRASGRYEQYF.

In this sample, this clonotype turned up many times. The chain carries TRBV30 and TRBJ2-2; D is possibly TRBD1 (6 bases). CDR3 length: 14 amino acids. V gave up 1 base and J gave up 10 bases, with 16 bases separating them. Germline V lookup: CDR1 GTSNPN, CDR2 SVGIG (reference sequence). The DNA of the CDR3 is TGTGCCTGGAGTGGGGGACATCCAAAAGTGGAGCTGTTTTTT. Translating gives CAWSGGHPKVELFF.